Given below is one TCR beta chain in context. Its antigen is as yet unknown. Single viable CD3+CD4+CD8-CD45RO+ cells were sorted as the memory CD4+ T cells. These data are taken from a study of memory CD4+ T cells and cytomegalovirus serostatus. Study-level background: This sample comes from healthy Belgian adults, fewer than ten CMV seropositive, 24 seronegative. Study observations and caveats: Of 150 to 200 reported CMV TCRbeta sequences, roughly 67 were found in memory CD4+ repertoires.

Sequencing used immunoSEQ multiplex PCR; TCRdb keeps in-frame clones, though not all of them. The table lists around 40,000 clones, over 65% of them singletons. Per the germline V gene, CDR1 is LGHNA and CDR2 is YNFKEQ. The germline V and J ends were trimmed by 3 bases and 2 bases, with 10 bases remaining between them. There are 14 residues in the CDR3. Sequencing was performed on memory CD4+ T cells from blood. The clonotype comes from an adult in good health and CMV-seronegative. This rearrangement joins TRBV4-2 to TRBJ1-2; a possible D gene is TRBD1 (6 bases). The CDR3 sequence: CASSHGQSNYGYTF. The DNA for the CDR3 is TGTGCCAGCAGCCACGGACAGTCAAACTATGGCTACACCTTC.